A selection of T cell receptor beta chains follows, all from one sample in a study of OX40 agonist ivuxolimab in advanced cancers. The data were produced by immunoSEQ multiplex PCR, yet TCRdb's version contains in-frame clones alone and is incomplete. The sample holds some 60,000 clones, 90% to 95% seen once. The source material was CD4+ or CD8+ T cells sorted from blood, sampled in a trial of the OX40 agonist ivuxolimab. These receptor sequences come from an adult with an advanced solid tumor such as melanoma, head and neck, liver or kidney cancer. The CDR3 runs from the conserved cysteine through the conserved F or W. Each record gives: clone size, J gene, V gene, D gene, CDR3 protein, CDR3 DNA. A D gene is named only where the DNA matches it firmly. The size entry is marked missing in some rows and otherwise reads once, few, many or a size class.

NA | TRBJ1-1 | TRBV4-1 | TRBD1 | CASSRGQGATEAFF | TGCGCCAGCAGCCGCGGACAGGGGGCAACTGAAGCTTTCTTT
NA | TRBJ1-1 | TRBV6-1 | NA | CASWGGEPGGTEAFF | TGTGCCAGCTGGGGGGGGGAGCCGGGAGGGACTGAAGCTTTCTTT
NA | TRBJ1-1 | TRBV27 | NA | CASSLGAGTEAFF | TGTGCCAGCAGTTTGGGCGCGGGCACTGAAGCTTTCTTT
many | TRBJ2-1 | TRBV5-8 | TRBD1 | CASSSGQGYEQFF | TGTGCCAGCAGCTCGGGACAGGGATATGAGCAGTTCTTC
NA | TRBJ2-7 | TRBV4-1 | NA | CASSQGPTYEQYF | TGCGCCAGCAGCCAGGGTCCTACCTACGAGCAGTACTTC
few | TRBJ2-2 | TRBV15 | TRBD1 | CATSRGQGPGELFF | TGTGCCACCAGCAGGGGACAGGGGCCCGGGGAGCTGTTTTTT
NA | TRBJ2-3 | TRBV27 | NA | CASSNLGDTQYF | TGTGCCAGCAGCAACCTAGGAGATACGCAGTATTTT
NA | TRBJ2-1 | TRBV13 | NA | CASSPRVNEQFF | TGTGCCAGCAGCCCCAGGGTTAATGAGCAGTTCTTC
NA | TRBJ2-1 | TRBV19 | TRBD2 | CASVAGTGGTYNEQFF | TGTGCCAGTGTTGCAGGTACGGGGGGAACCTACAATGAGCAGTTCTTC
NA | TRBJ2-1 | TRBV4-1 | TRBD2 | CASSQGLLITSGSYEQFF | TGCGCCAGCAGCCAAGGTCTCTTGATAACTAGCGGGAGCTATGAGCAGTTCTTC
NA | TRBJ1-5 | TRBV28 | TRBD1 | CASTVQGLGNQPQHF | TGTGCCAGCACCGTACAGGGGTTGGGCAATCAGCCCCAGCATTTT
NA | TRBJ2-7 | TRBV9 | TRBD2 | CASSPGTSGPYEQYF | TGTGCCAGCAGCCCAGGGACTAGCGGACCCTACGAGCAGTACTTC
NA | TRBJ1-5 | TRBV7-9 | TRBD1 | CASSLTGGHQPQHF | TGTGCCAGCAGCCTTACAGGGGGACATCAGCCCCAGCATTTT
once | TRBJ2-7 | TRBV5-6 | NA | CASSLLAAGYSYEQYF | TGTGCCAGCAGCTTGCTTGCAGCGGGTTACTCCTACGAGCAGTACTTC
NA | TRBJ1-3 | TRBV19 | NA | CASTLAGYWGNTIYF | TGTGCCAGCACCCTGGCTGGGTACTGGGGAAACACCATATATTTT
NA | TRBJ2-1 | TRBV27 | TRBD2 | CASSLFGGRHNEQFF | TGTGCCAGCAGTTTATTCGGCGGGAGGCACAATGAGCAGTTCTTC
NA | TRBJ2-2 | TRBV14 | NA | CASRDDSGELFF | TGTGCCAGCAGGGATGATTCCGGGGAGCTGTTTTTT
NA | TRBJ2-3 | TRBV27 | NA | CASSLVPKLVNTDTQYF | TGTGCCAGCAGTTTGGTCCCAAAACTTGTGAACACAGATACGCAGTATTTT
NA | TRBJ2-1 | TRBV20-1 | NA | CSARDYNEQFF | TGCAGTGCTAGAGACTACAATGAGCAGTTCTTC
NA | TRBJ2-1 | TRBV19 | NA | CASSMGVNEQFF | TGTGCCAGTAGTATGGGGGTAAATGAGCAGTTCTTC
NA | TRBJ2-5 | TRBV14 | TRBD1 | CASSQGTGGVETQYF | TGTGCCAGCAGCCAAGGGACAGGGGGCGTTGAGACCCAGTACTTC
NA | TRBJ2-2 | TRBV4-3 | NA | CASSQDTPAGELFF | TGCGCCAGCAGCCAAGATACCCCGGCCGGGGAGCTGTTTTTT
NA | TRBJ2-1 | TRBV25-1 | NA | CASSEYFSEVGQFF | TGTGCCAGCAGTGAATACTTTAGCGAGGTAGGGCAGTTCTTC
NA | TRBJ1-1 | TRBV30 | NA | CAWSVGGGGEAFF | TGTGCCTGGAGTGTAGGGGGAGGGGGTGAAGCTTTCTTT
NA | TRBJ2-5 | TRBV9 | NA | CASSVGWGQETQYF | TGTGCCAGCAGCGTAGGATGGGGCCAAGAGACCCAGTACTTC
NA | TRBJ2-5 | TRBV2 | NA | CASSPNWDIGVWGETQYF | TGTGCCAGCAGTCCCAATTGGGACATAGGGGTTTGGGGAGAGACCCAGTACTTC
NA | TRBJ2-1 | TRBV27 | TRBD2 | CASSSRPGTSGAYNEQFF | TGTGCCAGCAGTTCTCGTCCCGGGACTAGCGGGGCCTACAATGAGCAGTTCTTC
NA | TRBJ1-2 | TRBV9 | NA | CASSVEGVGYGYTF | TGTGCCAGCAGCGTAGAGGGTGTTGGTTATGGCTACACCTTC
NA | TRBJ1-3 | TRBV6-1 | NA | CASSEEGEANTIYF | TGTGCCAGCAGTGAAGAGGGGGAAGCAAACACCATATATTTT
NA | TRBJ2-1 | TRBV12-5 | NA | CASGGIYNEQFF | TGTGCTAGTGGCGGGATCTACAATGAGCAGTTCTTC
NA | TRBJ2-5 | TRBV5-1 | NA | CASRFGHTLPRGETQYF | TGCGCCAGCAGATTTGGCCACACGCTACCAAGGGGAGAGACCCAGTACTTC
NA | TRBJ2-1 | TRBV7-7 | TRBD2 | CASSLGGLAGDEQFF | TGTGCCAGCAGCTTAGGAGGCCTAGCGGGAGATGAGCAGTTCTTC
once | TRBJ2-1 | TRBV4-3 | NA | CASSQSSYNEQFF | TGCGCCAGCAGCCAGTCAAGCTACAATGAGCAGTTCTTC
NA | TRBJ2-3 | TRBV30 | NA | CAWSRGVSTDTQYF | TGTGCCTGGAGTAGGGGCGTCAGCACAGATACGCAGTATTTT
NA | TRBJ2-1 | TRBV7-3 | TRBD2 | CASSLAGGADEQFF | TGTGCCAGCAGCTTAGCGGGAGGCGCGGATGAGCAGTTCTTC
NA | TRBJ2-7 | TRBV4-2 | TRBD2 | CASSQESFSAGAREQYF | TGTGCCAGCAGCCAAGAAAGTTTCTCGGCGGGAGCGCGCGAGCAGTACTTC
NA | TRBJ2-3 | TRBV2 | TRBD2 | CASSALAGGTDTQYF | TGTGCCAGCAGTGCCTTAGCGGGAGGCACAGATACGCAGTATTTT
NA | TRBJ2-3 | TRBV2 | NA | CASQRGTDGGTQYF | TGTGCCTCACAACGGGGGACGGACGGTGGTACGCAGTATTTT
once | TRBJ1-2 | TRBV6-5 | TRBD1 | CASSIQNRGLYGYTF | TGTGCCAGCAGTATCCAGAACAGGGGGCTGTATGGCTACACCTTC
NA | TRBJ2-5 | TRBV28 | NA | CASSALRDRDYQETQYF | TGTGCCAGCAGTGCACTCCGGGATAGAGATTACCAAGAGACCCAGTACTTC
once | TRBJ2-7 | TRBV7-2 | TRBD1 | CASSSGTGPSYEQYF | TGTGCCAGCAGCTCTGGGACAGGGCCTTCCTACGAGCAGTACTTC
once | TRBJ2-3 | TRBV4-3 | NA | CASSQVGGGSTDTQYF | TGCGCCAGCAGCCAAGTGGGTGGGGGGAGTACAGATACGCAGTATTTT
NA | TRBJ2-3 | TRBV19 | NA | CASSIGDGGADTQYF | TGTGCCAGTAGTATAGGCGACGGTGGGGCGGATACGCAGTATTTT
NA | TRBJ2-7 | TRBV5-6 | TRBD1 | CASSWTGTGTYEQYF | TGTGCCAGCAGTTGGACCGGGACAGGGACCTACGAGCAGTACTTC
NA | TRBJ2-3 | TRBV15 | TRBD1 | CATSGRTGSTDTQYF | TGTGCCACCAGCGGCCGGACAGGGAGCACAGATACGCAGTATTTT
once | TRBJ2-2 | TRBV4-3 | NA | CASSQGVTGELFF | TGCGCCAGCAGCCAGGGGGTTACCGGGGAGCTGTTTTTT
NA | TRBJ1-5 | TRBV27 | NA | CASSFLGGNQPQHF | TGTGCCAGCAGTTTTTTGGGAGGCAATCAGCCCCAGCATTTT
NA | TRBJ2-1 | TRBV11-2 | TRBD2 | CASSPGGAGGRGEQFF | TGTGCCAGCAGCCCCGGAGGGGCGGGAGGCCGGGGTGAGCAGTTCTTC
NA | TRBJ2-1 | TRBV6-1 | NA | CASSPGPYNEQFF | TGTGCCAGCAGTCCCGGCCCCTACAATGAGCAGTTCTTC